Below, 23 T cell receptor beta chains from the same sample are listed, as sequenced in a study of blood T cell repertoires in COVID-19. The table came from immunoSEQ multiplex PCR; TCRdb's copy has only in-frame clones and leaves some out. The sample lists over 100,000 clones; less than 90% were seen once. The sequencing input was peripheral blood. The receptors stem from a man at least 80 years old with acute or convalescent COVID-19.

The CDR3: CASSGGTQYF. The CDR3 nucleotides are TGTGCCAGCAGCGGCGGGACGCAGTATTTT. The chain recombines TRBV28 with TRBJ2-3; weak D call: TRBD2 (5 bases). CDR1 and CDR2 from the germline V gene are MDHEN and SYDVKM. Deletions cut 6 bases from V and 9 bases from J, with 7 bases between. CDR3 size: 10 residues.

The J gene is TRBJ1-2, the V gene TRBV7-9; perhaps TRBD1 as D (6 bases). V dropped 4 bases and J dropped 1 base, with 10 bases sitting between them. Germline values: CDR1 SEHNR, CDR2 FQNEAQ (reference sequence). CDR3 length: 14 residues. The CDR3 DNA follows: TGTGCCAGCAGCTCCGGGACACATAACTATGGCTACACCTTC. It yields the protein CASSSGTHNYGYTF.

The chain uses TRBV27 and TRBJ2-5, with D possibly being TRBD1 (8 bases). This CDR3 comprises 16 residues. Germline V lookup: CDR1 MNHEY, CDR2 SMNVEV (reference sequence). The V gene lost 1 base and the J gene lost 2 bases, with 14 bases spanning the gap. CDR3 in DNA: TGTGCCAGCAGTTTATTCGGACAGGGACTACAAGAGACCCAGTACTTC. Translating gives CASSLFGQGLQETQYF.

This clone was counted only a few times. The CDR3 nucleotides are TGCGCCAGCAGCGTCCTACTAGCGGGAACGGCCGGGGAGCTGTTTTTT. As protein: CASSVLLAGTAGELFF. The gene calls are TRBV5-1 and TRBJ2-2; TRBD2 matches 10 bases. The CDR3 is 16 residues long. The germline V gene has CDR1 SGHRS and CDR2 YFSETQ. The trim removed 4 bases at V and 6 bases at J, leaving 9 bases unmatched.

In this sample, this clone turned up a few times. The genes are TRBV7-2 and TRBJ2-7; weak D call: TRBD1 (6 bases). Trimming left V 6 bases short and J 3 bases short, with 12 bases between. Looked up from germline, CDR1 is SGHTA and CDR2 is FQGNSA. This CDR3 contains 13 residues. The CDR3 coding sequence is TGTGCCAGCAGTACTACAGGGAACTACGAGCAGTACTTC. Translated: CASSTTGNYEQYF.

V is TRBV5-1 and J is TRBJ1-1; a weak D match, TRBD1 (6 bases). Between the trimmed V and J ends, which lost 4 bases and 10 bases, there was a span of 23 bases. The CDR3 is made up of 15 amino acids. Germline CDR1 SGHRS, CDR2 YFSETQ. CDR3 sequence: CASSLQVTGTSGAFF. The CDR3 region has the DNA TGCGCCAGCAGCCTCCAGGTTACCGGGACATCTGGAGCTTTCTTT. Supplemented by reference TRBV5-1 and TRBJ1-1, the full variable domain reads KAGVTQTPRYLIKTRGQQVTLSCSPISGHRSVSWYQQTPGQGLQFLFEYFSETQRNKGNFPGRFSGRQFSNSRSEMNVSTLELGDSALYLCASSLQVTGTSGAFFGQGTRLTVV.

The V call is TRBV6-5, the J call TRBJ1-4; D perhaps matches TRBD1 (6 bases). The germline V gene encodes CDR1 MNHEY and CDR2 SVGAGI. There are 15 residues in the CDR3. The V and J ends lost 5 bases and 4 bases respectively, with 14 bases between them. CDR3 loop: CASSNGQGYNEKLFF. CDR3 nucleotide sequence: TGTGCCAGCAGTAATGGGCAGGGGTATAATGAAAAACTGTTTTTT.

J is TRBJ2-2 and V is TRBV6-1; TRBD2 aligns across 7 bases. V lost 7 bases to trimming and J lost 1 base; unmatched junction nucleotides: 6. The CDR3 contains 15 residues. Looked up from germline, CDR1 is MNHNS and CDR2 is SASEGT. This CDR3 is CASTSGRGNTGELFF. CDR3 in DNA: TGTGCCAGCACTTCAGGGAGGGGGAACACCGGGGAGCTGTTTTTT.

The V and J genes are TRBV28 and TRBJ1-5; perhaps TRBD1 as D (5 bases). The CDR3 contains 14 residues. The V gene lost 5 bases and the J gene lost 3 bases, with 11 bases spanning the gap. Looked up from germline, CDR1 is MDHEN and CDR2 is SYDVKM. CDR3 amino acids: CASSQTGPNQPQHF. Written as DNA, the CDR3 is TGTGCCAGCAGTCAAACAGGACCCAATCAGCCCCAGCATTTT.

The J gene is TRBJ1-5, the V gene TRBV7-8, with 10 bases identical to TRBD1. The ends lost 3 bases at V and 7 bases at J; junction bases unmatched: 3. Germline-derived CDR1 and CDR2 are SGHVS and FQNEAQ. CDR3 length: 14 amino acids. The CDR3 bases are TGTGCCAGCAGCTTGGGGACAGGGGACCAGCCCCAGCATTTT. Protein product: CASSLGTGDQPQHF.

The chain's CDR3 is CASSLGRTGDKGSGNTIYF. CDR3 bases: TGTGCCAGCAGTTTAGGGCGGACAGGGGATAAGGGCTCTGGAAACACCATATATTTT. This chain connects TRBV27 to TRBJ1-3; TRBD1 matches 9 bases. Germline CDR1 MNHEY, CDR2 SMNVEV (reference sequence). This CDR3 is 19 amino acids long. J gave up 0 bases and V 2 bases, and 11 bases lay outside the gene matches.

The chain links TRBV4-2 to TRBJ2-3; D is ambiguous. This CDR3 spans 13 amino acids. Germline V gene data show CDR1 as LGHNA and CDR2 as YNFKEQ. Trimming took 1 base from V and 5 from J, leaving 7 bases between them. The CDR3 spells CASSQGAQDTQYF. For the CDR3, the DNA is TGTGCCAGCAGCCAAGGGGCCCAAGATACGCAGTATTTT.

The rearrangement links TRBV24-1 to TRBJ2-5; 7 bases align to TRBD1. CDR1 is KGHDR and CDR2 is SFDVKD in the germline V gene. With V trimmed by 4 bases and J by 5 bases, 6 bases remained unmatched. CDR3 length: 14 residues. The CDR3 is CATSDDGTVETQYF. The CDR3 DNA is TGTGCCACCAGTGACGACGGGACAGTGGAGACCCAGTACTTC.

The rearrangement joins TRBV28 to TRBJ1-5, with D unclear. CDR3 length equals 15 residues. Germline assignment: CDR1 MDHEN and CDR2 SYDVKM. Trimming removed 4 bases at V and 2 bases at J, with 12 bases between. The CDR3 loop is CASSSPHLGNQPQHF. In DNA form, the CDR3 reads TGTGCCAGCAGTTCCCCCCACTTGGGCAATCAGCCCCAGCATTTT.

This chain connects TRBV18 to TRBJ1-2; D is possibly TRBD1 (6 bases). The V gene lost 2 bases and the J gene lost 3 bases, with 16 bases spanning the gap. In germline, CDR1 is KGHSH, CDR2 LQKENI. This CDR3 is 16 amino acids long. CDR3 sequence reads: CASSPNGGAMDYGYTF. CDR3 coding DNA: TGTGCCAGCTCACCAAATGGGGGGGCGATGGACTATGGCTACACCTTC.

The rearrangement links TRBV28 to TRBJ2-7; 9 nucleotides agree with TRBD2. Per germline, CDR1 MDHEN and CDR2 SYDVKM. V dropped 5 bases and J dropped 7; count of bases not matched to a gene: 12. CDR3 length equals 15 residues. Here the CDR3 reads CASSPPGLALLEQYF. The CDR3 DNA is TGTGCCAGCAGTCCCCCGGGACTAGCTCTTTTGGAGCAGTACTTC.

The chain links TRBV7-9 to TRBJ2-7; 12 bases align to TRBD2. The CDR3 runs 16 residues. CDR1 SEHNR and CDR2 FQNEAQ come from the germline V gene (reference sequence). V was clipped by 4 bases and J by 0 bases; unmatched bases: 4. The CDR3 spells CASSYGLAGSSYEQYF. The CDR3 nucleotides are TGTGCCAGCAGCTACGGACTAGCGGGGAGCTCCTACGAGCAGTACTTC.

The rearrangement uses TRBV5-1 and TRBJ2-3; D might be TRBD2 (7 bases). Trimming cost V 3 bases and J 2 bases, with 13 bases left between them. The CDR3 runs to 15 residues. The germline CDR1 and CDR2 sequences are SGHRS and YFSETQ. The CDR3 region has the DNA TGCGCCAGCAGCTCCCCCGGGGGGCCCACAGATACGCAGTATTTT. Translation gives CASSSPGGPTDTQYF. Based on the CDR3 plus reference TRBV5-1 and TRBJ2-3, the full variable domain is KAGVTQTPRYLIKTRGQQVTLSCSPISGHRSVSWYQQTPGQGLQFLFEYFSETQRNKGNFPGRFSGRQFSNSRSEMNVSTLELGDSALYLCASSSPGGPTDTQYFGPGTRLTVL.

This clone was recorded once. The chain has TRBV29-1 and TRBJ2-2, with 7 bases lining up with TRBD2. Germline V lookup: CDR1 SQVTM, CDR2 ANQGSEA. The CDR3 is 14 residues long. V lost 7 bases and J lost 1; bases outside the gene matches: 6. CDR3: CSGQTSLNTGELFF. The CDR3 DNA reads TGCAGCGGCCAGACTAGCTTGAACACCGGGGAGCTGTTTTTT.

The chain couples TRBV7-6 to TRBJ1-5, with a weak D call TRBD1 (6 bases). CDR1 SGHVS and CDR2 FNYEAQ come from the germline V gene. The CDR3 is made up of 20 amino acids. V was trimmed by 5 bases and J by 0 bases, leaving 26 bases between them. CDR3 DNA: TGTGCCAGCAGCCCTCACCCCACAGGGTCAGACTTTAATAGCAATCAGCCCCAGCATTTT. Amino acid sequence: CASSPHPTGSDFNSNQPQHF.

The CDR3 DNA sequence: TGTGCCATCAGTGAGTCGACAGGGCGGGGCACTGAAGCTTTCTTT. Its translation is CAISESTGRGTEAFF. The gene calls are TRBV10-3 and TRBJ1-1, with 7 bases fitting TRBD1. Germline V CDR1 and CDR2: ENHRY, SYGVKD. V was pared by 0 bases and J by 4 bases, with 5 bases of the junction left unmatched. This CDR3 is 15 amino acids long.

This clone was found a few times. The chain uses TRBV7-9 and TRBJ1-1; 7 bases map to TRBD1. CDR3 size: 14 residues. Germline V CDR1 and CDR2: SEHNR, FQNEAQ (reference sequence). Germline trimming cut 0 bases from V and 7 bases from J; bases unmatched to any gene: 5. This chain's CDR3 is CASSLAGTALEAFF. DNA of the CDR3: TGTGCCAGCAGCTTAGCGGGGACAGCCCTTGAAGCTTTCTTT.

The chain carries TRBV11-2 and TRBJ1-2; TRBD1 might be the D (5 bases). This CDR3 spans 15 amino acids. The V end lost 1 base, the J end lost 2 bases, and 11 bases lay between the germline ends. The germline V gene encodes CDR1 SGHAT and CDR2 FQNNGV. Written as DNA, the CDR3 is TGTGCCAGCAGCTTAGTCCGGGACTGGAACTATGGCTACACCTTC. Translating gives CASSLVRDWNYGYTF.